This T cell receptor (beta chain) was recovered during a study of shared clonotypes between healthy human individuals. Study background: With ages of 18 to 49, the donors were a couple of women and three men. The study, taken as a whole, reports: When compared with the clonotypes that were shared by all four sorted-subset donors, the non-shared clonotypes turned out to have lower generation probabilities.

Combination of CD45RO+ cells with CCR7-negative CD45RA+ TemRA cells was used for CD8 memory. There are 12 residues in the CDR3. Germline CDR1 is MNHNY and CDR2 is SVGAGI (reference sequence). V was cut by 8 bases and J by 0 bases, with 8 bases left in between. This clone was seen more than once but under ten times. The antigen remains unidentified. The same CDR3 also results from other DNA sequences found in this sample. Every immunoSEQ plate was one replicate of a subset's evenly spread DNA. Some clones are missing from TCRdb's copy, which holds only in-frame ones; the method was immunoSEQ multiplex PCR. Of approximately 87,000 clones listed, about 61% are singletons.

The chain combines TRBV6-6 with TRBJ2-7, with D possibly matching TRBD2 (5 bases). Sequencing used memory CD8+ T cells sorted from blood. Subset noted: CD45RO+ cells pooled with CCR7-negative TemRA cells. This sequence was found in a man aged 25 to 40 in good health. As DNA, the CDR3 is TGTGCCAGCCGAGCGGACTCCTACGAGCAGTACTTC. Translation gives CASRADSYEQYF.